The text below deals with one TCR beta chain. Its target is unknown. This sample was taken from a study of cytomegalovirus exposure and HLA in healthy donors. Study-level results: Previous analysis showed most TCR beta V segments were productive about 90% or about 30% of the time. CMV serostatus alone was available as immune exposure information.

Germline V gene sequence: CDR1 LNHDA, CDR2 SQIVND (reference sequence). V lost 6 bases and J lost 3, with 10 bases in between. The CDR3 has 13 amino acids. In the PCR, 60 Vbeta and 13 Jbeta primers were used. Some clones are missing from TCRdb's copy, which holds only in-frame ones; the method was immunoSEQ multiplex PCR. The table has around 120,000 clones, 75% to 90% seen once. This receptor was taken from a woman between 35 and 50 years old in good health and CMV-seronegative. The gene calls are TRBV19 and TRBJ2-3, with TRBD1 as a possible D gene (5 bases). Source material: PBMCs. CDR3 DNA: TGTGCCAGTAGGGCAGGGTGGACAGATACGCAGTATTTT. Encoded protein: CASRAGWTDTQYF.